The source of this TCR beta chain is a study of T cell responses to AZD1222 COVID-19 vaccine. Study-level points and caveats: Repertoires in all cases were sampled only once the peak T cell response had passed. Most donors were white British, females outnumbered males, and clonal diversity was possibly underestimated.

Comments on this clone: Its antigen is unidentified.

Germline V gives CDR1 MNHEY, CDR2 SVGAGI. V shed 7 bases and J shed 7 bases, with 16 bases lying between them. This CDR3 is 14 amino acids long. Generated by immunoSEQ multiplex PCR, the TCRdb table keeps only in-frame clones and is missing some. The data show 80,000 to 95,000 clones, roughly 91% seen once. The sample here was peripheral blood, taken on day 0 of MenACWY control vaccination. This clonotype originated in an adult in good health. V and J are TRBV6-5 and TRBJ1-4; D is uncertain. The CDR3 sequence: CASTPRGGLEKLFF. As DNA, the CDR3 is TGTGCCAGCACTCCCCGGGGAGGTCTTGAAAAACTGTTTTTT.